This T cell receptor beta chain derives from a study of T cells in localized non-small cell lung cancer. The CDR3 runs 12 residues. CDR1 is SGHNT and CDR2 is YYREEE in the germline V gene (reference sequence). The ends were cut back, 4 bases at V and 3 bases at J, with 7 bases in the middle. The assay was immunoSEQ multiplex PCR, and TCRdb's table has in-frame clones only and misses some. The profile shows fewer than 100,000 clones, roughly 87% of them singletons. The chain recombines TRBV5-4 with TRBJ2-5; D is unresolved. The origin of this receptor is a man aged 40 to 70 with stage I squamous cell lung carcinoma. The sequencing here drew on peripheral blood, taken before any cancer treatment. The CDR3 protein is CASSPGEETQYF. CDR3 DNA: TGTGCCAGCAGCCCGGGCGAAGAGACCCAGTACTTC.